This paragraph reports one T cell receptor (beta chain). What it binds is not known. Together with a sample-barcoded 5' primer, a J-beta primer mix was included in a second PCR lasting roughly 6 to 12 cycles. Carrying 12 random nucleotides, a template-switch adaptor labeled each individual cDNA molecule. Using its own MiXCR run on the 5' RACE reads, TCRdb lists one record per CDR3 protein. The sample contains some 1.4 million distinct CDR3 sequences, about 40% of which appear only once. The CDR3 covers 15 residues. The V and J ends lost 2 bases and 4 bases respectively, with 14 bases between them. Germline V gene data show CDR1 as MNHEY and CDR2 as SMNVEV (reference sequence). This entry belongs to a study of blood T cells in healthy people across ages. Overall study findings and caveats: Compared with aged donors, long-lived donors showed fewer expanded clones, suggesting selection.

The gene calls are TRBV27 and TRBJ1-2; possible D gene TRBD1, 5 bases. The sequence was obtained from a woman between 18 and 29 years old in good health. Sequencing was carried out using blood. The CDR3 region has the DNA TGTGCCAGCAGTTTAACGGGAGGGGTTAGCTATGGCTACACCTTC. This codes for CASSLTGGVSYGYTF.